Presented here are 18 T cell receptor beta chains from one specimen sequenced in a study of T cell changes during pregnancy in multiple sclerosis. Profiling relied on immunoSEQ multiplex PCR, and the TCRdb table lists in-frame clones only, not all of them. Here the sample spans about 100,000 clones, around 92% being singletons. This sample comprised peripheral blood, obtained before pregnancy. These receptors originate from a female donor with multiple sclerosis, enrolled in a pregnancy study.

V gene TRBV27 combines with J gene TRBJ2-2; 9 bases are a match to TRBD2. CDR3 length equals 17 residues. Unmatched junction bases numbered 12, after V lost 3 bases and J lost 7 bases. Germline V gene lookup returns CDR1 MNHEY and CDR2 SMNVEV (reference sequence). The CDR3 reads CASSFLSGSAIGGELFF. The DNA for the CDR3 is TGTGCCAGCAGTTTCCTTAGCGGGAGCGCGATCGGCGGGGAGCTGTTTTTT.

V gene TRBV19 combines with J gene TRBJ2-7; TRBD1 matches 11 bases. The CDR3 covers 15 residues. After removal of 6 bases from V and 1 base from J, the junction contained 5 bases not matched to a gene. Germline values: CDR1 LNHDA, CDR2 SQIVND (reference sequence). The CDR3 protein is CASRKGDRGSYEQYF. The CDR3 DNA sequence: TGTGCCAGTAGAAAAGGGGACAGGGGGTCCTACGAGCAGTACTTC.

V gene TRBV2 combines with J gene TRBJ2-5; 7 bases match TRBD1. The ends lost 3 bases at V and 3 bases at J; junction bases unmatched: 10. Per germline, CDR1 SNHLY and CDR2 FYNNEI. The CDR3 runs to 16 residues. CDR3 sequence: CASSESADRAEETQYF. CDR3 bases: TGTGCCAGCAGTGAGTCAGCCGACAGGGCCGAAGAGACCCAGTACTTC.

The chain couples TRBV11-2 to TRBJ2-7; tentatively, D is TRBD1 (5 bases). Trimming left V 1 base short and J 5 bases short, with 12 bases between. The germline CDR1 and CDR2 sequences are SGHAT and FQNNGV. The CDR3 contains 14 residues. CDR3 nucleotides: TGTGCCAGCAGCTTAGGTCAGGGTTTCCACGAGCAGTACTTC. It codes for CASSLGQGFHEQYF.

The rearrangement uses TRBV7-2 and TRBJ2-4, with a possible D match to TRBD2 (5 bases). Looked up from germline, CDR1 is SGHTA and CDR2 is FQGNSA. The CDR3 totals 14 residues. The V end lost 0 bases, the J end lost 3 bases, and 6 bases lay between the germline ends. Here the CDR3 reads CASSLAGVKNIQYF. The DNA of the CDR3 is TGTGCCAGCAGCTTAGCCGGGGTCAAAAACATTCAGTACTTC.

This chain joins TRBV23-1 and TRBJ2-7; TRBD1 matches 9 bases. TRBV23-1 is classed as an ORF, of uncertain function. The CDR3 runs 13 residues. J lost 2 bases, V lost 8 bases, and 4 bases had no gene match. Written as DNA, the CDR3 is TGCGCCAGCCGGGACAGGGAACCCTACGAGCAGTACTTC. This translates into CASRDREPYEQYF.

This sequence joins TRBV27 and TRBJ1-2; 9 positions match TRBD1. Germline lookup yields CDR1 MNHEY and CDR2 SMNVEV (reference sequence). The CDR3 has 13 amino acids. The junction had 4 bases not matched to a gene; V was cut back by 5 bases and J by 6 bases. CDR3 bases: TGTGCCAGCAGTCAAGGGACAGGGCATGGCTACACCTTC. The encoded protein is CASSQGTGHGYTF.

The rearrangement uses TRBV6-1 and TRBJ1-1, with 8 positions matching TRBD1. Germline assignment: CDR1 MNHNS and CDR2 SASEGT. The CDR3 length is 14 residues. V dropped 6 bases and J dropped 2; count of bases not matched to a gene: 5. The CDR3 is CASREQGGNTEAFF. CDR3 bases: TGTGCCAGCAGGGAACAGGGGGGAAACACTGAAGCTTTCTTT.

This rearrangement joins TRBV5-1 to TRBJ1-3; 9 bases fit TRBD1. The CDR3 covers 16 residues. Germline V gene data show CDR1 as SGHRS and CDR2 as YFSETQ. Trimming cost V 0 bases and J 2 bases; bases outside gene matches: 3. In DNA form, the CDR3 reads TGCGCCAGCAGCTTGGAATGGACAGGGGCTGGAAACACCATATATTTT. Amino acids: CASSLEWTGAGNTIYF. Looking up the rest from reference TRBV5-1 and TRBJ1-3 gives the full variable domain: KAGVTQTPRYLIKTRGQQVTLSCSPISGHRSVSWYQQTPGQGLQFLFEYFSETQRNKGNFPGRFSGRQFSNSRSEMNVSTLELGDSALYLCASSLEWTGAGNTIYFGEGSWLTVV.

The chain couples TRBV28 to TRBJ2-5; 7 nucleotides agree with TRBD1. This CDR3 comprises 14 residues. Trimming removed 5 bases from V and 2 bases from J; junction bases left unmatched: 5. Germline V CDR1 and CDR2: MDHEN, SYDVKM. CDR3 sequence reads: CASSGQVGQETQYF. The DNA of the CDR3 is TGTGCCAGCAGTGGACAGGTCGGTCAAGAGACCCAGTACTTC.

This chain links TRBV5-8 with TRBJ2-7, with TRBD2 identical over 13 bases. The CDR3 has 15 residues. From germline, CDR1 is SGHTS and CDR2 YDEGEE. Unmatched junction bases numbered 5, after V lost 3 bases and J lost 5 bases. CDR3 residues: CASSSEGLAGNEQYF. The CDR3 nucleotides read TGTGCCAGCAGCTCCGAGGGACTAGCGGGAAACGAGCAGTACTTC.

The chain links TRBV18 to TRBJ1-2; D perhaps matches TRBD1 (6 bases). CDR1 is KGHSH and CDR2 is LQKENI in the germline V gene. Trimming stripped 3 bases from V and 2 bases from J, with 10 bases between. CDR3 length: 14 amino acids. CDR3 coding DNA: TGTGCCAGCTCACCGCTGGACAGAAACTATGGCTACACCTTC. It encodes CASSPLDRNYGYTF.

The rearrangement uses TRBV11-2 and TRBJ2-7; D is perhaps TRBD1 (6 bases). Trimming stripped 3 bases from V and 0 bases from J, with 24 bases between. Germline CDR1 SGHAT, CDR2 FQNNGV. This CDR3 is built from 19 residues. CDR3 nucleotides: TGTGCCAGCAGCTTTAGGCCCTTACTCACAGGGATCAACTCCTACGAGCAGTACTTC. Translating it yields CASSFRPLLTGINSYEQYF.

The chain uses TRBV2 and TRBJ2-7, with 8 positions matching TRBD1. The CDR3 is 14 residues long. The trim removed 6 bases at V and 7 bases at J, leaving 11 bases unmatched. Germline V gene lookup returns CDR1 SNHLY and CDR2 FYNNEI. The chain's CDR3 is CASRKGQVGLEQYF. CDR3 in DNA: TGTGCCAGCAGAAAGGGACAGGTGGGACTGGAGCAGTACTTC.

This sequence joins TRBV28 and TRBJ2-7; 8 bases match TRBD1. CDR1 is MDHEN and CDR2 is SYDVKM in the germline V gene. J was trimmed by 0 bases and V by 8 bases; bases with no gene match: 6. The CDR3 is 14 amino acids. For the CDR3, the DNA is TGTGCCAGCCTGCGGACAGGGAGCTCCTACGAGCAGTACTTC. As protein: CASLRTGSSYEQYF.

The chain carries TRBV5-6 and TRBJ2-3, with 12 positions matching TRBD2. After removal of 1 base from V and 0 bases from J, the junction contained 3 bases not matched to a gene. There are 17 residues in the CDR3. Germline V gene lookup returns CDR1 SGHDT and CDR2 YYEEEE. The DNA of the CDR3 is TGTGCCAGCAGCTTGCGCGGGACTAGCGGGAGCACAGATACGCAGTATTTT. This codes for CASSLRGTSGSTDTQYF.

This chain uses TRBV18 with TRBJ2-1, with D maybe TRBD1 (5 bases). Trimming took 6 bases from V and 3 from J, leaving 15 bases between them. The germline CDR1 and CDR2 sequences are KGHSH and LQKENI. CDR3 length: 15 amino acids. CDR3 loop: CASSPGLTVYNEQFF. The CDR3, as DNA: TGTGCCAGCTCGCCAGGGTTGACTGTCTACAATGAGCAGTTCTTC.

This chain joins TRBV6-1 and TRBJ2-7; D unclear. V was pared by 7 bases and J by 4 bases, with 11 bases between. The CDR3 extends over 12 amino acids. The germline CDR1 and CDR2 sequences are MNHNS and SASEGT. In nucleotides, the CDR3 is TGTGCCAGCATGTCCAGGCGTTACGAGCAGTACTTC. It specifies CASMSRRYEQYF.